These T cell receptor beta chains were read from a single sample in a study of blood T cell repertoires in COVID-19. The method was immunoSEQ multiplex PCR; TCRdb's version includes in-frame clones alone and lacks a portion of them. This table has some 15,000 clones, over 75% appearing once. The specimen sequenced was peripheral blood. The receptor set was obtained from a man between 65 and 79 years old in a cohort sampled during active COVID-19. Each CDR3 is given with its conserved first and last residue. D genes are given only for firm matches.

V gene | D gene | CDR3 protein
TRBV4-3 | - | CASSQEGEDYEQYF
TRBV7-2 | TRBD1 | CASSFSRGQFSGSPLHF
TRBV30 | - | CAWSLNRDNYGYTF
TRBV6-6 | TRBD1 | CASTRSLPTGGNTGELFF
TRBV6-2/TRBV6-3 | - | CASSQGSEAFF
TRBV5-1 | - | CASSLVGFTGELFF
TRBV5-5 | TRBD1 | CASSPTGDGANVLTF
TRBV6-5 | - | CASSYGGRAFYYEQYF
TRBV30 | - | CAWSVLFSGANVLTF
TRBV6-5 | TRBD2 | CASSRASGPNEQFF
TRBV4-1 | TRBD1 | CASSQETGGLRTVF
TRBV25-1 | TRBD2 | CASSRASGTYNEQFF
TRBV19 | - | CASNGSRDKRSDGYTF
TRBV5-1 | - | CASSLGGWNEKLFF